A single sample is the source of the 14 T cell receptor beta chains below, sequenced in a study of cytomegalovirus exposure and HLA in healthy donors. Researchers ran the PCR with 60 Vbeta and 13 Jbeta primers. Data came from immunoSEQ multiplex PCR; TCRdb stores just in-frame clones and leaves some out. The repertoire holds 150,000 to 200,000 clones, around three quarters seen once, with 3.5% to 5% in the top ten. The sequencing input was PBMCs. The receptor set was obtained from a woman in her 30s in good health and CMV-seropositive.

The chain carries TRBV4-3 and TRBJ2-7; 7 positions agree with TRBD1. There are 15 residues in the CDR3. J lost 2 bases, V lost 0 bases, and 4 bases had no gene match. Germline V gives CDR1 LGHNA, CDR2 YSLEER. The CDR3 DNA follows: TGCGCCAGCAGCCAAGATTCCACAGGGGCCTACGAGCAGTACTTC. It codes for CASSQDSTGAYEQYF.

This chain joins TRBV10-3 and TRBJ2-3; 12 bases align to TRBD2. The V gene end was trimmed by 6 bases and the J gene end by 3 bases; junction bases not matched to a gene: 7. The CDR3 loop spans 16 amino acids. In germline, CDR1 is ENHRY, CDR2 SYGVKD. CDR3 amino acids: CAIRPASGGATDTQYF. The DNA for the CDR3 is TGTGCCATCAGACCCGCTAGCGGGGGGGCGACAGATACGCAGTATTTT.

The chain has TRBV5-1 and TRBJ2-7; 7 bases agree with TRBD1. The CDR3 totals 14 residues. Germline CDR1 SGHRS, CDR2 YFSETQ. The trim removed 4 bases at V and 4 bases at J, leaving 8 bases unmatched. The CDR3 sequence: CASSRGGAGYEQYF. The DNA of the CDR3 is TGCGCCAGCAGCAGAGGGGGCGCAGGATACGAGCAGTACTTC.

This clone occurred a few times. The chain couples TRBV4-3 to TRBJ2-5; TRBD2 aligns across 14 bases. CDR3 length: 17 residues. Trimming cost V 3 bases and J 4 bases; bases outside gene matches: 7. The germline gives CDR1 LGHNA, CDR2 YSLEER. CDR3 DNA sequence: TGCGCCAGCAGCCACGGACTAGCGGGAGGTTTGGGAGAGACCCAGTACTTC. Its translation: CASSHGLAGGLGETQYF.

A few counts support this clone. The chain has TRBV7-8 and TRBJ1-4; tentatively, D is TRBD1 (6 bases). With 1 base removed from V and 8 bases from J, the gap between germline ends came to 11 bases. There are 14 residues in the CDR3. Per the germline V gene, CDR1 is SGHVS and CDR2 is FQNEAQ. For the CDR3, the DNA is TGTGCCAGCAGCTTAGTGACAGGCGACGAAAAACTGTTTTTT. It encodes CASSLVTGDEKLFF.

The chain employs TRBV4-1 and TRBJ2-7, with D unresolved. Germline V gene lookup returns CDR1 MGHRA and CDR2 YSYEKL. The CDR3 is made up of 14 amino acids. Trimming shortened V by 4 bases and J by 2 bases, and 12 bases separated the two germline ends. CDR3 sequence (DNA): TGCGCCAGCAGCCCCCTGGGCTCGCCCTACGAGCAGTACTTC. This encodes CASSPLGSPYEQYF.

This clone has only a few counts. V and J are TRBV25-1 and TRBJ1-1; D gene ambiguous. This CDR3 has 11 amino acids. CDR1 is MGHDK, CDR2 SYGVNS, per germline. Trimming took off 5 bases at V and 9 bases at J, with 10 bases between the two ends. DNA of the CDR3: TGTGCCAGCAGTTCGACTGAAAAAGCTTTCTTT. Protein product: CASSSTEKAFF.

V usage is TRBV2 and J usage is TRBJ1-5; D remains unclear. The V end was cut by 6 bases, the J end by 4 bases, with 13 bases between. Germline V gene data show CDR1 as SNHLY and CDR2 as FYNNEI. The CDR3 contains 14 residues. The CDR3 sequence: CASSRGQGNQPQHF. The CDR3 nucleotides read TGTGCCAGCAGCCGAGGGCAAGGTAATCAGCCCCAGCATTTT. Together with reference TRBV2 and TRBJ1-5, the CDR3 gives the full variable domain: EPEVTQTPSHQVTQMGQEVILRCVPISNHLYFYWYRQILGQKVEFLVSFYNNEISEKSEIFDDQFSVERPDGSNFTLKIRSTKLEDSAMYFCASSRGQGNQPQHFGDGTRLSIL.

The chain links TRBV4-3 to TRBJ2-1, with a tentative D call TRBD1 (6 bases). The V end was cut by 2 bases, the J end by 1 base, with 12 bases between. The CDR3 has 16 residues. The V gene's germline CDR1 is LGHNA and CDR2 YSLEER. The CDR3 DNA reads TGCGCCAGCAGCCAAAGTCAGCAGGGGTCCTACAATGAGCAGTTCTTC. It is translated as CASSQSQQGSYNEQFF.

Notes on this clone: One junction end does not reproduce the germline sequence, and a read error may be involved. Here the CDR3 DNA reads TGCGCCAGCAGCCAAGCCCCCTATGCTCCGCTCCCCAACTTC. Amino acids: CASSQAPYAPLPNF. The chain has TRBV4-1 and TRBJ1-2, with D unresolved. The CDR3 length is 14 residues. Germline V gene lookup returns CDR1 MGHRA and CDR2 YSYEKL.

This chain uses TRBV7-9 with TRBJ2-3; 10 nucleotides line up with TRBD2. Losses at the gene ends were 8 bases for V and 6 bases for J; bases not matched to a gene: 8. The germline V gene encodes CDR1 SEHNR and CDR2 FQNEAQ (reference sequence). The CDR3 length is 14 residues. The CDR3 DNA reads as TGTGCCAGCGGGTTGCGAGCGGGAGGGGATACGCAGTATTTT. Amino acids: CASGLRAGGDTQYF.

A few counts support this clone. Different DNA sequences within this sample yield the same CDR3. The rearrangement uses TRBV29-1 and TRBJ1-2, with 7 nucleotides matching TRBD1. The CDR3 is made up of 12 amino acids. Trimming at V came to 6 bases and at J to 2 bases, leaving 3 bases not matched to a gene. Germline lookup yields CDR1 SQVTM and CDR2 ANQGSEA. CDR3 sequence reads: CSVGGQNYGYTF. CDR3 bases: TGCAGCGTCGGGGGACAGAACTATGGCTACACCTTC.

The J gene is TRBJ2-2, the V gene TRBV10-3, with a tentative D call TRBD1 (7 bases). The V end lost 3 bases, the J end lost 7 bases, and 15 bases lay between the germline ends. The CDR3 runs to 15 residues. In germline, CDR1 is ENHRY, CDR2 SYGVKD. CDR3 nucleotides: TGTGCCATCAGTGAAACAGGGGAGGTTAACGGGGAGCTGTTTTTT. It codes for CAISETGEVNGELFF.

This rearrangement joins TRBV9 to TRBJ2-6; maybe TRBD2 (5 bases). Trimming cost V 0 bases and J 4 bases, with 14 bases left between them. The CDR3 covers 17 residues. The germline gives CDR1 SGDLS, CDR2 YYNGEE. This CDR3 reads CASSVGRELYGANVLTF. CDR3 DNA sequence: TGTGCCAGCAGCGTAGGTAGGGAGCTGTACGGGGCCAACGTCCTGACTTTC.